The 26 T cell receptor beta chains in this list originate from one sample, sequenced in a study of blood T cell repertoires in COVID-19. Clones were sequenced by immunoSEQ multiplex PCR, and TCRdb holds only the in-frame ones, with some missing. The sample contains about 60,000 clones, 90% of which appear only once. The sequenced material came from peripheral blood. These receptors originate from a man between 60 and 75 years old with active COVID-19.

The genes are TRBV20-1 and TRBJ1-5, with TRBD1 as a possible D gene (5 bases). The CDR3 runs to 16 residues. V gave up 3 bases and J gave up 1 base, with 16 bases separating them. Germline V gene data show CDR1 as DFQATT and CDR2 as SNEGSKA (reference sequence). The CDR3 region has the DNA TGCAGTGCTAGTGGGATAATGACAGCAAGCAATCAGCCCCAGCATTTT. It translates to CSASGIMTASNQPQHF.

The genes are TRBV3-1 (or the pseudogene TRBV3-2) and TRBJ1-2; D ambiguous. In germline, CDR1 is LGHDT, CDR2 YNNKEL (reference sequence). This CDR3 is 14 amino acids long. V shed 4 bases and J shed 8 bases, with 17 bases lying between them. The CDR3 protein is CASSPLREVGGYTF. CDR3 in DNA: TGTGCCAGCAGCCCCCTTCGAGAGGTAGGCGGCTACACCTTC.

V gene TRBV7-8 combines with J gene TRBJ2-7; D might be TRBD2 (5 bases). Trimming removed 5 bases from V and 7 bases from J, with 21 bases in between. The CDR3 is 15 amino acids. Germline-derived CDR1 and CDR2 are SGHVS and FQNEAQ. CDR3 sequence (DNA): TGTGCCAGCAGCCTGACTACGGGGATAGGGCGGGAGCAGTACTTC. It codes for CASSLTTGIGREQYF.

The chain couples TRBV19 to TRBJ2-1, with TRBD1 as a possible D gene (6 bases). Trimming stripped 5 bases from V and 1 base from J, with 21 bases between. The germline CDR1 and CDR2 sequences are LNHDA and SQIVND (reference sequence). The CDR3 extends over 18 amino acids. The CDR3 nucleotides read TGTGCCAGTAGTTCAATAACCCGTAGACAGGCTTCCTACAATGAGCAGTTCTTC. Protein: CASSSITRRQASYNEQFF.

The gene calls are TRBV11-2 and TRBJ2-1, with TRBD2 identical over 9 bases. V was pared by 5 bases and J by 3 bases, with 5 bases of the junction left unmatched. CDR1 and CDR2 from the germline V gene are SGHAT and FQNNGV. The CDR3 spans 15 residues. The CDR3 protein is CASSAGTSRYNEQFF. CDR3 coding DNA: TGTGCCAGCAGCGCTGGGACTAGCCGCTACAATGAGCAGTTCTTC.

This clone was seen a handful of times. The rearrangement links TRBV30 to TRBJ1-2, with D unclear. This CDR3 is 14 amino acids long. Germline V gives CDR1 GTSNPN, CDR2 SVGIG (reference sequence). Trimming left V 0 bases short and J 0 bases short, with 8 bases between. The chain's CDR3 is CAWSVYRTNYGYTF. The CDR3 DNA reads TGTGCCTGGAGTGTATACAGAACTAACTATGGCTACACCTTC.

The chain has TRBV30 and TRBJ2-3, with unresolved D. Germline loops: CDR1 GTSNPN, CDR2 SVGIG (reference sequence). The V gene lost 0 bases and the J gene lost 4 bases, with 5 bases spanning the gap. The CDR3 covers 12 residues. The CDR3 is CAWSVRSDTQYF. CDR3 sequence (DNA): TGTGCCTGGAGTGTACGGTCAGATACGCAGTATTTT.

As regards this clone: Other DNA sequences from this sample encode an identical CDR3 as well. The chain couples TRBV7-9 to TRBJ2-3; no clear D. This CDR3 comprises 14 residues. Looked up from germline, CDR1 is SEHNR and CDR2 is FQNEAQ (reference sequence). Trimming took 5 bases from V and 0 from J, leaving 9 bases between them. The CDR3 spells CASSLTGSTDTQYF. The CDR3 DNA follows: TGTGCCAGCAGCCTCACCGGGAGCACAGATACGCAGTATTTT.

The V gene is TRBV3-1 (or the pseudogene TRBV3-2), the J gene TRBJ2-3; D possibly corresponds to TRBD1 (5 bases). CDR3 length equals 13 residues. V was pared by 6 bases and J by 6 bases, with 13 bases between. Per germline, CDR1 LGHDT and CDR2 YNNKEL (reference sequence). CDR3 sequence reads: CASSRFPGDTQYF. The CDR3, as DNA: TGTGCCAGCAGTCGGTTCCCAGGGGATACGCAGTATTTT.

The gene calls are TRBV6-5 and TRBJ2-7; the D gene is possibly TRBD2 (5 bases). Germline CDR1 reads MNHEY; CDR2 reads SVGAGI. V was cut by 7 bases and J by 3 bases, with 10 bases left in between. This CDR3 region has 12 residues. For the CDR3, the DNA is TGTGCCAGCACAAGCGGATTCTACGAGCAGTACTTC. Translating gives CASTSGFYEQYF.

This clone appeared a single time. The CDR3: CASSPRDRGLGDTQYF. The CDR3 bases are TGTGCCAGCAGTCCCCGGGACAGGGGGCTGGGAGATACGCAGTATTTT. The V call is TRBV27, the J call TRBJ2-3; 12 nucleotides match TRBD1. This CDR3 spans 16 amino acids. The germline CDR1 and CDR2 sequences are MNHEY and SMNVEV (reference sequence). Trimming at V came to 5 bases and at J to 5 bases, leaving 8 bases not matched to a gene.

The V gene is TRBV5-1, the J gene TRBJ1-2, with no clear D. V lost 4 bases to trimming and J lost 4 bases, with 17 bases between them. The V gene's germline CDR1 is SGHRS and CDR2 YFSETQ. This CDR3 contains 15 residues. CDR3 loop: CASSKEGTAVYGYTF. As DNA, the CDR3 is TGCGCCAGCAGCAAGGAAGGTACAGCAGTCTATGGCTACACCTTC.

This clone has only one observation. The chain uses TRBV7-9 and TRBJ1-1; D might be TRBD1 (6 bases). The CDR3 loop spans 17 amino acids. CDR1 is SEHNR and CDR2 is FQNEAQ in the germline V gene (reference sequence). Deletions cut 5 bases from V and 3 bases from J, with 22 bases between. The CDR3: CASSPGRGFPGDTEAFF. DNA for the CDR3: TGTGCCAGCAGCCCCGGGAGGGGTTTCCCAGGGGACACTGAAGCTTTCTTT.

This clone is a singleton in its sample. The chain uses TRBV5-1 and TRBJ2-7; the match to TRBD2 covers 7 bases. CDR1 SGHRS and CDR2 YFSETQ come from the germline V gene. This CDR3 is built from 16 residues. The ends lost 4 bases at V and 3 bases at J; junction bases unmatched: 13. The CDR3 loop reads CASSAAPLAAGYEQYF. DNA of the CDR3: TGCGCCAGCAGCGCGGCTCCCCTAGCGGCAGGCTACGAGCAGTACTTC.

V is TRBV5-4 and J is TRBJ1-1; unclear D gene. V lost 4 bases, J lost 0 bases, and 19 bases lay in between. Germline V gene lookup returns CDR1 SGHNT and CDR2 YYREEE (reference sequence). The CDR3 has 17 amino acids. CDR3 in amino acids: CASSRRVFGDMNTEAFF. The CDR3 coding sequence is TGTGCCAGCAGCCGGAGGGTATTCGGGGATATGAACACTGAAGCTTTCTTT.

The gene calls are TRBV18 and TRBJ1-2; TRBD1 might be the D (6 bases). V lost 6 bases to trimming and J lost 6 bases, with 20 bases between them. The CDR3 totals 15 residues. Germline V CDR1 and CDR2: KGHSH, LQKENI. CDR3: CASSSPEQGRDGYTF. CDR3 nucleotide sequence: TGTGCCAGCTCTAGCCCGGAACAGGGTAGGGATGGCTACACCTTC.

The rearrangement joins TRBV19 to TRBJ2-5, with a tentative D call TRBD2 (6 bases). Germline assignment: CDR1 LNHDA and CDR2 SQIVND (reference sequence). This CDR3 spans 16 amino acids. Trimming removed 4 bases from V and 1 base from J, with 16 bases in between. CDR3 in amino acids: CASSTGGRRGQETQYF. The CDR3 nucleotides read TGTGCCAGTAGTACCGGCGGAAGGAGGGGCCAAGAGACCCAGTACTTC.

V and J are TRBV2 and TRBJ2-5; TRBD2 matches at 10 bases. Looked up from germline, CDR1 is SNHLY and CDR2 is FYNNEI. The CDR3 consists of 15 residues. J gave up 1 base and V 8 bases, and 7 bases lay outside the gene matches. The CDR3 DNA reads TGTGCCAGCCAGAGCGGGGGGGATTTCCAAGAGACCCAGTACTTC. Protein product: CASQSGGDFQETQYF.

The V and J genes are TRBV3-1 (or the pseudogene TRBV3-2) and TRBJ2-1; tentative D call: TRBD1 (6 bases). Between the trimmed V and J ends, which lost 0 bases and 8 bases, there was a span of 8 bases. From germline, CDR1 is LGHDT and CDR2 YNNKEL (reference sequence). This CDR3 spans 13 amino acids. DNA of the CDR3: TGTGCCAGCAGCCAAGACAGGGGTTATGAGCAGTTCTTC. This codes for CASSQDRGYEQFF.

For the CDR3, the DNA is TGTGCCAGCATTTTACCCCTAGCGGGCACCTACGAGCAGTACTTC. Residues: CASILPLAGTYEQYF. The chain recombines TRBV6-9 with TRBJ2-7, with 8 bases aligning to TRBD2. From germline, CDR1 is MNHGY and CDR2 SVAAGI. V was pared by 7 bases and J by 2 bases, with 10 bases of the junction left unmatched. The CDR3 covers 15 residues.

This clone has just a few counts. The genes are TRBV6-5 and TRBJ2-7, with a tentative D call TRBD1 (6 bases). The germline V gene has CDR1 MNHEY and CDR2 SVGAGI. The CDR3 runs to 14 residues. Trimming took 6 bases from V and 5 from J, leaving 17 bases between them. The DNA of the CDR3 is TGTGCCAGCAGATCTAACGCAGGGGTAAACGAGCAGTACTTC. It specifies CASRSNAGVNEQYF.

CDR3 bases: TGTGCCAGCAGCCTTTACTTCGGGACGAACACCGGGGAGCTGTTTTTT. Its translation is CASSLYFGTNTGELFF. The chain joins TRBV27 to TRBJ2-2; D is possibly TRBD2 (5 bases). The V gene's germline CDR1 is MNHEY and CDR2 SMNVEV (reference sequence). V was pared by 6 bases and J by 0 bases, with 14 bases between. This CDR3 has 16 residues.

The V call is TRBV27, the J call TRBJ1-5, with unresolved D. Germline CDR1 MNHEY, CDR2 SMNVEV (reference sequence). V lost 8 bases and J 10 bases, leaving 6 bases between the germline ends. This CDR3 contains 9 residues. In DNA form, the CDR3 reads TGTGCCAGCGGGCACCCCCAGCATTTT. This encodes CASGHPQHF.

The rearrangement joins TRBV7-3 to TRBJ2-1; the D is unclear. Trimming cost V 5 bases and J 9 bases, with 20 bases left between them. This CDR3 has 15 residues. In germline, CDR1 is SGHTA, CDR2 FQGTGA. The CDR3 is CASSPELAGTAEQFF. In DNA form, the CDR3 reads TGTGCCAGCAGCCCGGAATTGGCAGGTACGGCTGAGCAGTTCTTC.

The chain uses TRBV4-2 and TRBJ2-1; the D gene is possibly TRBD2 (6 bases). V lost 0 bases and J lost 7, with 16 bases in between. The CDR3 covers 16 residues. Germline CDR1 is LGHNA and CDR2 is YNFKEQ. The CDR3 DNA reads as TGTGCCAGCAGCCAAGATGGGCCTATAGGAGGGAATGAGCAGTTCTTC. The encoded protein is CASSQDGPIGGNEQFF.

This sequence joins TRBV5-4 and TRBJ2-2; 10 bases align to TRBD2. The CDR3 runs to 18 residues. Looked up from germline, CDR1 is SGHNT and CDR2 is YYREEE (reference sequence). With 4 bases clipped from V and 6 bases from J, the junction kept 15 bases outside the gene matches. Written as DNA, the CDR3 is TGTGCCAGCAGCACCGCTAGCGGGAGAAAAGTCGGCGCCGGGGAGCTGTTTTTT. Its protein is CASSTASGRKVGAGELFF.